Presented here are 24 T cell receptor beta chains from one specimen sequenced in a study of CD8 T cells in Susac syndrome. The RNA input was about 0.5 to 1 ug, and it was reverse transcribed with random hexamers. TCRdb reanalysed the immunoSEQ multiplex PCR reads using MiXCR and keeps one entry per CDR3 protein. The sample holds about 200,000 distinct CDR3 sequences; about 95% are singletons and the top ten take 0.082%. Sequences were obtained from CD4+ T cells from PBMCs. The receptors were gathered from a human donor with multiple sclerosis.

The rearrangement uses TRBV19 and TRBJ2-4; perhaps D is TRBD1 or TRBD2 (5 bases each). Germline lookup yields CDR1 LNHDA and CDR2 SQIVND (reference sequence). The V gene lost 4 bases and the J gene lost 5 bases, with 12 bases spanning the gap. The CDR3 covers 14 residues. CDR3 amino acids: CASSTGRPENIQYF. The DNA of the CDR3 is TGTGCCAGTAGTACGGGACGGCCGGAAAACATTCAGTACTTC.

CDR3 residues: CASSPRGGPDTQYF. As DNA, the CDR3 is TGTGCCAGCAGTCCACGGGGGGGCCCAGATACGCAGTATTTT. V gene TRBV12-3 or TRBV12-4 combines with J gene TRBJ2-3; TRBD2 matches 8 bases. The trim removed 5 bases at V and 4 bases at J, leaving 5 bases unmatched. CDR3 length: 14 residues.

The chain combines TRBV29-1 with TRBJ1-1; TRBD1 agrees at 7 bases. The CDR3 is 13 amino acids. V lost 1 base and J lost 4; bases outside the gene matches: 3. CDR1 is SQVTM and CDR2 is ANQGSEA in the germline V gene. The CDR3 loop reads CSVEAGGTTEAFF. Written as DNA, the CDR3 is TGCAGCGTTGAAGCAGGGGGAACCACTGAAGCTTTCTTT.

The chain uses TRBV20-1 and TRBJ2-1; 10 bases match TRBD1. The J segment lost 10 bases and the V segment lost 3 bases, leaving 6 bases of the junction unmatched. Germline CDR1 and CDR2: DFQATT and SNEGSKA (reference sequence). The CDR3 consists of 13 residues. The CDR3 DNA sequence: TGCAGTGCTAGGGGGACAGGGGAAGGGGAGCAGTTCTTC. Amino acids: CSARGTGEGEQFF.

The V gene is TRBV20-1, the J gene TRBJ2-7, with D tentatively TRBD1 (5 bases). V gave up 6 bases and J gave up 1 base, with 7 bases separating them. The CDR3 runs 11 residues. Germline V lookup: CDR1 DFQATT, CDR2 SNEGSKA (reference sequence). CDR3 in amino acids: CSAKGSYEQYF. The CDR3 DNA reads TGCAGTGCCAAGGGGTCCTACGAGCAGTACTTC.

The chain carries TRBV25-1 and TRBJ1-5; TRBD1 is a possible D gene (5 bases). V was shortened by 3 bases and J by 1 base, with 7 bases between the two germline ends. Germline lookup yields CDR1 MGHDK and CDR2 SYGVNS. CDR3 length: 14 amino acids. The CDR3 coding sequence is TGTGCCAGCAGTGACAGGGAAAGCAATCAGCCCCAGCATTTT. It translates to CASSDRESNQPQHF.

V gene TRBV3-1 combines with J gene TRBJ2-3; D is uncertain. This CDR3 is built from 13 residues. Germline CDR1 LGHDT, CDR2 YNNKEL (reference sequence). The V gene lost 6 bases and the J gene lost 4 bases, with 11 bases spanning the gap. As DNA, the CDR3 is TGTGCCAGCAGACTACTAAGCGCAGATACGCAGTATTTT. Residues: CASRLLSADTQYF.

This chain connects TRBV4-2 to TRBJ1-3, with D perhaps TRBD1 (5 bases). V was clipped by 1 base and J by 0 bases, with 7 bases between them. Germline assignment: CDR1 LGHNA and CDR2 YNFKEQ. The CDR3 covers 15 residues. In DNA form, the CDR3 reads TGTGCCAGCAGCCAAGGGGGGGGCTCTGGAAACACCATATATTTT. This translates into CASSQGGGSGNTIYF.

The genes are TRBV5-1 and TRBJ1-2, with no clear D. From germline, CDR1 is SGHRS and CDR2 YFSETQ. The length of the CDR3 is 14 residues. V was trimmed by 4 bases and J by 5 bases, leaving 15 bases between them. The CDR3 here is CASSGPGKEYGYTF. CDR3 coding DNA: TGCGCCAGCAGCGGGCCGGGGAAGGAGTATGGCTACACCTTC. Variable domain in full (rest from reference TRBV5-1 and TRBJ1-2): KAGVTQTPRYLIKTRGQQVTLSCSPISGHRSVSWYQQTPGQGLQFLFEYFSETQRNKGNFPGRFSGRQFSNSRSEMNVSTLELGDSALYLCASSGPGKEYGYTFGSGTRLTVV.

J is TRBJ1-5 and V is TRBV20-1; a weak D match, TRBD1 (5 bases). CDR3 size: 13 residues. CDR1 DFQATT and CDR2 SNEGSKA come from the germline V gene (reference sequence). V dropped 6 bases and J dropped 3 bases, with 12 bases sitting between them. CDR3 bases: TGCAGTGCGGGGACGGGAGCCAATCAGCCCCAGCATTTT. It specifies CSAGTGANQPQHF.

The chain links TRBV29-1 to TRBJ1-1; 7 bases are a match to TRBD1. J gave up 2 bases and V 7 bases, and 7 bases lay outside the gene matches. The CDR3 extends over 13 amino acids. Germline V gene sequence: CDR1 SQVTM, CDR2 ANQGSEA. Here the CDR3 reads CSATGQLNTEAFF. The CDR3 coding sequence is TGCAGCGCAACGGGACAGTTAAACACTGAAGCTTTCTTT. Based on the CDR3 plus reference TRBV29-1 and TRBJ1-1, the full variable domain is SAVISQKPSRDICQRGTSLTIQCQVDSQVTMMFWYRQQPGQSLTLIATANQGSEATYESGFVIDKFPISRPNLTFSTLTVSNMSPEDSSIYLCSATGQLNTEAFFGQGTRLTVV.

The CDR3 protein is CASKKGQGSGELFF. The CDR3 region has the DNA TGTGCCAGCAAGAAGGGACAGGGGTCCGGGGAGCTGTTTTTT. The gene calls are TRBV27 and TRBJ2-2; TRBD1 matches 10 bases. The CDR3 extends over 14 amino acids. V dropped 7 bases and J dropped 6; count of bases not matched to a gene: 5. The V gene's germline CDR1 is MNHEY and CDR2 SMNVEV (reference sequence).

The chain joins TRBV30 to TRBJ1-2; D unresolved. Trimming left V 4 bases short and J 4 bases short, with 7 bases between. The CDR3 covers 11 residues. Germline V gene data show CDR1 as GTSNPN and CDR2 as SVGIG (reference sequence). CDR3 nucleotides: TGTGCCTGGATTTCTAGCTATGGCTACACCTTC. It codes for CAWISSYGYTF.

V usage is TRBV29-1 and J usage is TRBJ2-3, with 7 bases identical to TRBD1. With 6 bases clipped from V and 5 bases from J, the junction kept 5 bases outside the gene matches. The CDR3 totals 12 residues. CDR1 is SQVTM and CDR2 is ANQGSEA in the germline V gene. The CDR3 nucleotides read TGCAGCGTGTGGACAGGCAGAGATACGCAGTATTTT. Amino acid sequence: CSVWTGRDTQYF.

The rearrangement links TRBV6-6 to TRBJ1-2; D gene ambiguous. There are 12 residues in the CDR3. V was trimmed by 5 bases and J by 3 bases, leaving 7 bases between them. Germline CDR1 is MNHNY and CDR2 is SVGAGI (reference sequence). The CDR3 region is CASSTPYYGYTF. CDR3 DNA: TGTGCCAGCAGTACACCTTACTATGGCTACACCTTC.

The V and J genes are TRBV2 and TRBJ1-1; 7 nucleotides match TRBD1. After removal of 8 bases from V and 5 bases from J, the junction contained 2 bases not matched to a gene. The CDR3 sequence is 11 residues long. Germline CDR1 and CDR2: SNHLY and FYNNEI. The CDR3 loop is CASGRGTEAFF. The CDR3 region has the DNA TGTGCCAGCGGCAGGGGGACTGAAGCTTTCTTT.

The V gene is TRBV10-3, the J gene TRBJ2-3; D not certain. The CDR3 covers 13 residues. In germline, CDR1 is ENHRY, CDR2 SYGVKD. V dropped 6 bases and J dropped 0 bases, with 7 bases sitting between them. The CDR3 DNA reads as TGTGCCATCAGCCTTGGAAGCACAGATACGCAGTATTTT. Translating gives CAISLGSTDTQYF.

In this sample, this clonotype turned up a few times. CDR3 coding DNA: TGCGCCAGCAGCTTGGATTTTTATGGCTACACCTTC. This encodes CASSLDFYGYTF. The chain combines TRBV5-1 with TRBJ1-2, with no clear D. CDR1 is SGHRS and CDR2 is YFSETQ in the germline V gene. V was trimmed by 0 bases and J by 5 bases, leaving 5 bases between them. This CDR3 spans 12 amino acids.

A single count supports this clonotype. The rearrangement links TRBV9 to TRBJ2-3, with 12 bases aligning to TRBD2. This CDR3 has 16 amino acids. Germline V gene sequence: CDR1 SGDLS, CDR2 YYNGEE. The J segment lost 5 bases and the V segment lost 4 bases, leaving 8 bases of the junction unmatched. This CDR3 is CASSSRLAGVGDTQYF. Here the CDR3 DNA reads TGTGCCAGCAGCTCCCGACTAGCGGGGGTGGGAGATACGCAGTATTTT.

The rearrangement joins TRBV9 to TRBJ1-6, with D possibly being TRBD1 (5 bases). The CDR3 has 15 amino acids. Germline CDR1 reads SGDLS; CDR2 reads YYNGEE. Between the trimmed V and J ends, which lost 3 bases and 7 bases, there was a span of 14 bases. The CDR3, as DNA: TGTGCCAGCAGCGAGGTGGTAGGGGAAAATTCACCCCTCCACTTT. Its translation: CASSEVVGENSPLHF. Supplemented by reference TRBV9 and TRBJ1-6, the full variable domain reads DSGVTQTPKHLITATGQRVTLRCSPRSGDLSVYWYQQSLDQGLQFLIQYYNGEERAKGNILERFSAQQFPDLHSELNLSSLELGDSALYFCASSEVVGENSPLHFGNGTRLTVT.

The CDR3 protein is CSAPGTSGETQYF. In DNA, the CDR3 is TGCAGTGCTCCCGGGACTTCGGGAGAGACCCAGTACTTC. The chain recombines TRBV20-1 with TRBJ2-5; maybe TRBD2 (6 bases). This CDR3 region has 13 residues. Per germline, CDR1 DFQATT and CDR2 SNEGSKA (reference sequence). The ends were cut back, 5 bases at V and 4 bases at J, with 14 bases in the middle.

This sequence joins TRBV18 and TRBJ2-7; D is perhaps TRBD1 or TRBD2 (5 bases each). V was pared by 3 bases and J by 6 bases, with 12 bases between. CDR3 length: 13 residues. Germline V gene sequence: CDR1 KGHSH, CDR2 LQKENI. The CDR3 here is CASSPEQGREQYF. The CDR3 coding sequence is TGTGCCAGCTCACCCGAGCAGGGACGCGAGCAGTACTTC.

The rearrangement joins TRBV4-2 to TRBJ2-7; TRBD2 is a possible D gene (5 bases). This CDR3 contains 15 residues. Trimming took 0 bases from V and 7 from J, leaving 16 bases between them. Germline lookup yields CDR1 LGHNA and CDR2 YNFKEQ. In DNA, the CDR3 is TGTGCCAGCAGCCAAGAATGGCGGCCTAGCCAGGAGCAGTACTTC. It yields the protein CASSQEWRPSQEQYF.

The rearrangement uses TRBV6-2 or TRBV6-3 and TRBJ1-2; D remains ambiguous. Deletions cut 5 bases from V and 11 bases from J, with 15 bases between. Germline values: CDR1 MNHEY, CDR2 SVGEGT. There are 12 residues in the CDR3. The CDR3 loop is CASSAELMGYTF. The CDR3 DNA reads as TGTGCCAGCAGTGCCGAGTTGATGGGGTACACCTTC.